The sequence of this T cell receptor beta chain was determined in a study of read filtering for tumor transcriptome and immune sequencing (dated by TCRdb to about 2020). Broadly, across the study: The cohort consisted of 17 to 20 male and roughly 13 female patients, with a mean age of about 64 years and an age range of about 40 to 90. Using the same bone marrow samples, the study ran both targeted immune repertoire sequencing and bulk whole-transcriptome sequencing and then compared the TCR repertoires from each method. A main aim was a read-filtering strategy for immune repertoire data, specifically whether clonotypes supported by a single read should be removed. TCR-region mapped reads per sample ranged from about 3.5 to 11 million with IR-seq versus only 85 to 1273 with RNA-seq. By revised international staging, 8 or 9 patients were R-ISS I, under 20 were R-ISS II and about seven were R-ISS III. After DNase treatment, whole-transcriptome libraries were prepared using the TruSeq RNA Access Library Prep Kit. Overall study results and their limits: IR-seq captured clonotypes at much higher depth and more reliably than RNA-seq, and smaller IR-seq throughput sufficed to identify most shared clonotypes. When single-read clonotypes were removed, the proportions of shared clonotypes in IR-seq and RNA-seq correlated more strongly. In IR-seq, single-read clonotypes were approximately 80% of clonotypes but approximately 3.7% of total reads; in RNA-seq they were roughly 73% of clonotypes and 35% to 50% of reads. The sorted CD138-negative fraction was composed of a mixed bone marrow immune population rather than of purified T cells.

TCR libraries were built from about 400 ng RNA with the Immunoverse kit, using molecular barcoded adaptors covering alpha/delta and beta/gamma chains. TCR library preparation was performed with the same RNA that was used for transcriptome sequencing. An Illumina HiSeq 4000 with 2 x 150 cycles was used to sequence the TCR libraries. The source study handled its data this way. Using MiXCR, which included quality filtering and error correction, TCR reads were aligned to human V, D, J and C references and then assembled into CDR3 clonotypes. The tcR package in R was used to analyze clonotype counts and gene usage diversity. Raw mapping reads were checked after the RNA-seq reads had been mapped by STAR aligner version 2.5.3a onto the human GRCh37 genome. To test how sequencing depth affected the clonotypes detected, IR-seq fastq files were randomly downsampled with Seqtk 1.3. The public reads were run again by TCRdb, first through fastp at Q25 and then through MiXCR, and only productive beta chains were kept. CDR3 protein sequences are deduplicated, and each keeps its most common genes and DNA. These V and J calls originate from TCRdb's pipeline instead of the authors' own analysis. This sample holds about 130,000 distinct CDR3 sequences; 10% to 15% were observed only once. The top ten constitute approximately 9.9% of the sample.

Each patient had bone marrow sampled at the time of active disease. Ficoll-Hypaque density gradient centrifugation was used to isolate the bone marrow mononuclear cells. Myeloma plasma cells were removed and CD138-negative cells were obtained by negative selection following labeling with CD138 magnetic microbeads on a MACS separator. Purity of the isolated cells was checked by flow cytometry on an Attune NxT using CD138 antibodies. TRIzol reagent was used to extract total RNA, which was then quantified with a NanoDrop spectrophotometer. For each patient, paired RNA-seq and IR-seq were run on the CD138-negative bone marrow sample from that patient. Ten or more counts support this clonotype. What antigen it recognizes has not been identified. The input lacks base qualities; no much larger clone sits a single base away. The CDR3 measures 15 amino acids from cysteine to phenylalanine. Just CDR3 DNA is preserved here, 45 bases in frame from base 1. The germline V gene yields MNHEY for CDR1 and SVGAGI for CDR2. Between the V and J ends, shortened by 5 bases and 0 bases respectively, the junction contains 12 bases.

The sample comprised a population of CD138-negative cells sorted from bone marrow. The cell subset or site label on this specimen signifies: bone marrow mononuclear cells depleted of CD138+ plasma/myeloma cells by negative magnetic selection. Recombination linked TRBV6-5 to TRBJ2-3, with the D assignment possibly TRBD1 or TRBD2, given 5 matching bases for each. This receptor was identified in a donor aged 40 or over with multiple myeloma. The nucleotides read TGTGCCAGCAGTGCCCACCGGGACAGCACAGATACGCAGTATTTT. This codes for CASSAHRDSTDTQYF.